This TCR beta chain stems from a study of blood T cells in healthy people across ages. Whole-study findings and limits: The long-lived group displayed more naive CD4+ cells, plus higher diversity, than the aged donors did.

This clonotype was observed a few times. The antigen remains undetermined. Using a J-beta primer mix together with a sample-barcoded 5' primer, a second PCR was run for roughly 6 to 12 cycles. Using its own MiXCR run on the 5' RACE reads, TCRdb lists one record per CDR3 protein. The sample holds roughly 800,000 distinct CDR3 sequences, around 24% seen once. J gave up 10 bases and V 3 bases, and 7 bases lay outside the gene matches. CDR3 length: 15 amino acids. Germline V gene sequence: CDR1 KGHSH, CDR2 LQKENI. The data were also submitted as part of a second study, on T cells of mothers and their children.

The sequence was collected from a boy between 10 and 17 years old in good health. The specimen sequenced was blood. The chain recombines TRBV18 with TRBJ1-6, with 9 bases aligning to TRBD1. The DNA of the CDR3 is TGTGCCAGCTCACCCCGGGACAGGGTCGAGTCACCCCTCCACTTT. Translation gives CASSPRDRVESPLHF.